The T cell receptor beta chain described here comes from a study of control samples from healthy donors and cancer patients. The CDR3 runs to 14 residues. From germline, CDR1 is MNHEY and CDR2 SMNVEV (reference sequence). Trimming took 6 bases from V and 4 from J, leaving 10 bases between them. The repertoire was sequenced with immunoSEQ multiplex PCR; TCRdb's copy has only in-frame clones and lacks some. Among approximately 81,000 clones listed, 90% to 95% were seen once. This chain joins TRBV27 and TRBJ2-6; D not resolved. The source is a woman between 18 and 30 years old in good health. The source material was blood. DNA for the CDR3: TGTGCCAGCAGGCCTAGTTGGGGGGCCAACGTCCTGACTTTC. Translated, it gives CASRPSWGANVLTF. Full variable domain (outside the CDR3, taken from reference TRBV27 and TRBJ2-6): EAQVTQNPRYLITVTGKKLTVTCSQNMNHEYMSWYRQDPGLGLRQIYYSMNVEVTDKGDVPEGYKVSRKEKRNFPLILESPSPNQTSLYFCASRPSWGANVLTFGAGSRLTVL.